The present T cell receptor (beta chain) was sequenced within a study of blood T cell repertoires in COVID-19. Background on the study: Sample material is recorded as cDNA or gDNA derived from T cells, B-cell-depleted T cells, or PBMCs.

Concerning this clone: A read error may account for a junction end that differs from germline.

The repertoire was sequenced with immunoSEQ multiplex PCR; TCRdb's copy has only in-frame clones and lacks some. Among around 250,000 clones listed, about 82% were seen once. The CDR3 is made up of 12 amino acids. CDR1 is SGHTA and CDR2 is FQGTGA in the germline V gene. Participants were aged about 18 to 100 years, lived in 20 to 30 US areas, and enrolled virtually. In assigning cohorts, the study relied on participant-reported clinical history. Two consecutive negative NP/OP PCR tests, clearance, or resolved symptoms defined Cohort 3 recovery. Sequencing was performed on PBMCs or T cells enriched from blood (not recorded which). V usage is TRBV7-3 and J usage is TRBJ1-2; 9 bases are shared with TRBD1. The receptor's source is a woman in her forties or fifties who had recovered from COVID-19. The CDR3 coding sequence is TGTGCCAGCAGCTTCGGACAGGGGCCGGGCGCCTTC. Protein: CASSFGQGPGAF. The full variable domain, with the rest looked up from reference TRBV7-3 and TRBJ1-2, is GAGVSQTPSNKVTEKGKYVELRCDPISGHTALYWYRQSLGQGPEFLIYFQGTGAADDSGLPNDRFFAVRPEGSVSTLKIQRTERGDSAVYLCASSFGQGPGAFGSGTRLTVV.